This T cell receptor beta chain stems from a study of blood T cell repertoires in COVID-19. Study summary: Italy, Spain and the United States were the sources of the convalescent and acute COVID-19 samples. PBMCs, B-cell-depleted T cells, or T cells provided the cDNA or gDNA that made up the material.

This clone was seen a single time. In the study's own analysis: Amplification from reference gene primers served as the basis for estimated nucleated cell counts. Some clones are missing from TCRdb's copy, which holds only in-frame ones; the method was immunoSEQ multiplex PCR. For V, J and clone size, that table is used; D and trimming come from the DNA. Of approximately 120,000 clones listed, about 86% were seen once; the top ten hold under 6%. V gave up 5 bases and J gave up 4 bases; unmatched junction bases: 9. Germline V gene sequence: CDR1 SEHNR, CDR2 FQNEAQ (reference sequence). This CDR3 has 15 amino acids.

The sequenced sample was peripheral blood. The chain combines TRBV7-9 with TRBJ2-7; 9 nucleotides align to TRBD1. This sequence originates from a man older than 75 with active or convalescent COVID-19. CDR3 region: CASSLGQGGVYEQYF. In DNA, the CDR3 is TGTGCCAGCAGCCTGGGACAGGGCGGCGTGTACGAGCAGTACTTC. Full variable domain (rest looked up from reference TRBV7-9 and TRBJ2-7): DTGVSQNPRHKITKRGQNVTFRCDPISEHNRLYWYRQTLGQGPEFLTYFQNEAQLEKSRLLSDRFSAERPKGSFSTLEIQRTEQGDSAMYLCASSLGQGGVYEQYFGPGTRLTVT.